This section outlines one TCR beta chain sequence together with its context. Its antigen is not known. Researchers took blood at baseline, on cycle 4 day 1, and on cycle 7 day 1. This entry comes from a study of OX40 agonist ivuxolimab in advanced cancers. Study background: An agonistic human IgG2 monoclonal antibody against OX40 (CD134) was given. Study observations and caveats: Expanded peripheral T cell antigen specificity was not determined. Some patients who did not respond also had low normalized T-cell clonal expansion.

Trimming pared 7 bases from V and 1 base from J, leaving 11 bases between. The germline V gene encodes CDR1 SGHAT and CDR2 FQNNGV. The CDR3 contains 14 residues. Here immunoSEQ multiplex PCR was the method, and the copy in TCRdb shows in-frame clones only, minus some. Of about 73,000 clones in the sample, approximately 91% were seen once. Sequenced material: CD4+ or CD8+ T cells sorted from blood, taken in a trial of the OX40 agonist ivuxolimab. The gene calls are TRBV11-2 and TRBJ2-1; D is possibly TRBD2 (6 bases). This TCR was sampled from an adult with an advanced solid tumor such as melanoma, head and neck, liver or kidney cancer. The CDR3: CASKGGRSYNEQFF. For the CDR3, the DNA is TGTGCCAGCAAGGGAGGAAGGTCCTACAATGAGCAGTTCTTC.